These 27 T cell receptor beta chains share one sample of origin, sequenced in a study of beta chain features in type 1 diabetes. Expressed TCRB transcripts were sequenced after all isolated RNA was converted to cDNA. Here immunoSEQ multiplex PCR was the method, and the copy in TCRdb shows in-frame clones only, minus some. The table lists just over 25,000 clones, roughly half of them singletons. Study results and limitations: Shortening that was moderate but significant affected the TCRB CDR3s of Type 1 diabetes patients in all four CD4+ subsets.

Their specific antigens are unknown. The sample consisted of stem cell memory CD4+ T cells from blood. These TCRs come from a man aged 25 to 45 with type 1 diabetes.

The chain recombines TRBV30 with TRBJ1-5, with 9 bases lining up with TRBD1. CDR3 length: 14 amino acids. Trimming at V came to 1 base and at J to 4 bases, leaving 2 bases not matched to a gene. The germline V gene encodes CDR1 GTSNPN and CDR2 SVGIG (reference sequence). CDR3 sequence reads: CAWSGGQGNQPQHF. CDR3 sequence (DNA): TGTGCCTGGAGTGGAGGACAGGGGAATCAGCCCCAGCATTTT.

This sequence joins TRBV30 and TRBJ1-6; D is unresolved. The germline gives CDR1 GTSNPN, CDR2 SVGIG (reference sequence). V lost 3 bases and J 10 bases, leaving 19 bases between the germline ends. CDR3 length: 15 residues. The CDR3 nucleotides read TGTGCCTGGAGAGGTACTAGGGCTGGAGGGTCACCCCTCCACTTT. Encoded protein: CAWRGTRAGGSPLHF.

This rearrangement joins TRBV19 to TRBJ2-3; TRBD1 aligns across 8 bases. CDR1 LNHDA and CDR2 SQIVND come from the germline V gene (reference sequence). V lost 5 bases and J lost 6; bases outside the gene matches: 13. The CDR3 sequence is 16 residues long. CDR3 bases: TGTGCCAGTAGTCTCGAATCAGGGGGCTCATTGGATACGCAGTATTTT. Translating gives CASSLESGGSLDTQYF.

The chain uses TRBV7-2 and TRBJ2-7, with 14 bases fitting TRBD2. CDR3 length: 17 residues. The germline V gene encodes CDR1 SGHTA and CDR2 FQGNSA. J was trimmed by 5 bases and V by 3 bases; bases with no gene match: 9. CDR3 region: CASSFIWGTSGSDEQYF. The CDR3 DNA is TGTGCCAGCAGCTTTATATGGGGGACTAGCGGGAGTGACGAGCAGTACTTC.

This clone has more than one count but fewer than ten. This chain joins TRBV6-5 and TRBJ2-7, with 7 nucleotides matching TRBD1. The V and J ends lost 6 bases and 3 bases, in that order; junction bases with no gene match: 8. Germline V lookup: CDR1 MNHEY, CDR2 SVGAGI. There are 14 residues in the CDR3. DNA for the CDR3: TGTGCCAGCAGCGAGAACAGGGGAAGCTACGAGCAGTACTTC. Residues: CASSENRGSYEQYF.

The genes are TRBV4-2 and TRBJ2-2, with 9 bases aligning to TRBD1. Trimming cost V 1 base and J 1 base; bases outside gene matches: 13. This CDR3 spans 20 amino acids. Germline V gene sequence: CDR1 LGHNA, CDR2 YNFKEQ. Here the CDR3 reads CASSQVWGQGRNENTGELFF. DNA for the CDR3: TGTGCCAGCAGCCAAGTTTGGGGACAGGGCCGGAATGAGAACACCGGGGAGCTGTTTTTT.

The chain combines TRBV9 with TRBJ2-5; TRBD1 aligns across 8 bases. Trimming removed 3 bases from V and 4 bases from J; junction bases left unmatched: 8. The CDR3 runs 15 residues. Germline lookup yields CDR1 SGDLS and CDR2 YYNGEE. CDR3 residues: CASSARDRLPETQYF. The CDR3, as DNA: TGTGCCAGCAGCGCCCGGGACAGGCTTCCAGAGACCCAGTACTTC.

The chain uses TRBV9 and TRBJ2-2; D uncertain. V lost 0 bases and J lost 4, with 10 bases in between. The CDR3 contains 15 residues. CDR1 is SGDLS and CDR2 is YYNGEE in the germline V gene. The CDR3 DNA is TGTGCCAGCAGCGTAGCTCCTGTCGGCACCGGGGAGCTGTTTTTT. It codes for CASSVAPVGTGELFF.

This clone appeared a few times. The CDR3 region is CATSRARTYNEQFF. The CDR3, as DNA: TGTGCCACCAGCAGAGCCCGGACTTACAATGAGCAGTTCTTC. The genes are TRBV15 and TRBJ2-1; tentative D call: TRBD2 (5 bases). This CDR3 region has 14 residues. Germline V CDR1 and CDR2: LNHNV, YYDKDF (reference sequence). V was pared by 1 base and J by 4 bases, with 8 bases between. The full variable domain, rest sourced from reference TRBV15 and TRBJ2-1, is DAMVIQNPRYQVTQFGKPVTLSCSQTLNHNVMYWYQQKSSQAPKLLFHYYDKDFNNEADTPDNFQSRRPNTSFCFLDIRSPGLGDTAMYLCATSRARTYNEQFFGPGTRLTVL.

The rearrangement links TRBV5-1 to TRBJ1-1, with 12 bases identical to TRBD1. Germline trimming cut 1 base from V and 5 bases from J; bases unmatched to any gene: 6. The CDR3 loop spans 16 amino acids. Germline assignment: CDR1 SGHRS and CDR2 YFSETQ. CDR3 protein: CASSLLGQGAGTEAFF. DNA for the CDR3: TGCGCCAGCAGCTTGTTGGGACAGGGGGCAGGGACTGAAGCTTTCTTT.

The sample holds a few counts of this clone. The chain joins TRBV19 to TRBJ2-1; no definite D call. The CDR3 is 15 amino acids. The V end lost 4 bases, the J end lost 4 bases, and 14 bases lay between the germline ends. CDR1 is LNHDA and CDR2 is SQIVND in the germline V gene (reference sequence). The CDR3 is CASSSTSSVYNEQFF. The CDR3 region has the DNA TGTGCCAGTAGTAGCACCTCCTCGGTATACAATGAGCAGTTCTTC.

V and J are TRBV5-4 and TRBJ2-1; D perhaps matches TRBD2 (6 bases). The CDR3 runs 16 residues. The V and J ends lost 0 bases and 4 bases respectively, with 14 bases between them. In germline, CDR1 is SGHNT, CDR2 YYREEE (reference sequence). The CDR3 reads CASSLATGSNYNEQFF. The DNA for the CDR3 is TGTGCCAGCAGCTTGGCAACCGGGAGTAATTACAATGAGCAGTTCTTC.

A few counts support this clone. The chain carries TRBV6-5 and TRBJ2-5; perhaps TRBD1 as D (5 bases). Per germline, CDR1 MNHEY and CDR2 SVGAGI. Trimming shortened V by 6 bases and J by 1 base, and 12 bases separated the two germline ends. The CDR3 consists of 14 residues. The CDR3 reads CASRLDTAQETQYF. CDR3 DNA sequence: TGTGCCAGCAGACTGGACACCGCCCAAGAGACCCAGTACTTC.

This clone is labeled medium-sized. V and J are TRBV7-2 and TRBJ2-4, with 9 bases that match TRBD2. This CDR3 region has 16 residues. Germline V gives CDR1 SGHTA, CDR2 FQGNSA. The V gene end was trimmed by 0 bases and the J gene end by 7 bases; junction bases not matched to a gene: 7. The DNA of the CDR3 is TGTGCCAGCAGCTTAGCTTCTAGCGGGGAGGGTAACATTCAGTACTTC. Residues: CASSLASSGEGNIQYF.

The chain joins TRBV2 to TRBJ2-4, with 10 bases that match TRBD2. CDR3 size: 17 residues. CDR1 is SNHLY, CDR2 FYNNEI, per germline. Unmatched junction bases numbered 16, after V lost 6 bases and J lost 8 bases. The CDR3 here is CASSPGTSVPKRDIQYF. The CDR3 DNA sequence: TGTGCCAGCAGCCCCGGGACTAGCGTCCCGAAGAGAGACATTCAGTACTTC.

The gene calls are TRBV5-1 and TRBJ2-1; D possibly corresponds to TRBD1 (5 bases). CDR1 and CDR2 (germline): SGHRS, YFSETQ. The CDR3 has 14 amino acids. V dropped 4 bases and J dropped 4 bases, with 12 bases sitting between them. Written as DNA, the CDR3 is TGCGCCAGCAGCACTCCGACAGCTTACAATGAGCAGTTCTTC. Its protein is CASSTPTAYNEQFF.

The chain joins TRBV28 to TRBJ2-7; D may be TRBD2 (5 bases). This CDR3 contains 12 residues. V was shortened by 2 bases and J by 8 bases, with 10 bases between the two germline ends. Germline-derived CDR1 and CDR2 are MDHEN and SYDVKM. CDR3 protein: CASSLLTGKQYF. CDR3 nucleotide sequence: TGTGCCAGCAGTTTACTAACGGGAAAGCAGTACTTC.

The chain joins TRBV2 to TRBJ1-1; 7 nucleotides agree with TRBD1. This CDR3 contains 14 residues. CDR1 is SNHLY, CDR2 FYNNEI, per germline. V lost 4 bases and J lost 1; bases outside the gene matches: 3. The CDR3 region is CASSVRQGNTEAFF. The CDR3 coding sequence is TGTGCCAGCAGTGTTCGACAGGGGAACACTGAAGCTTTCTTT.

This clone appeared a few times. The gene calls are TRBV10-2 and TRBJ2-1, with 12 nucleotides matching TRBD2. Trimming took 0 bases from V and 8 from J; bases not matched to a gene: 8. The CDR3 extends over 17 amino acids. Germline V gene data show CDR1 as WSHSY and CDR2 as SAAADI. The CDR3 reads CASSESRLAGEAHEQFF. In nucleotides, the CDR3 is TGCGCCAGCAGTGAGTCTCGACTAGCGGGAGAGGCACATGAGCAGTTCTTC.

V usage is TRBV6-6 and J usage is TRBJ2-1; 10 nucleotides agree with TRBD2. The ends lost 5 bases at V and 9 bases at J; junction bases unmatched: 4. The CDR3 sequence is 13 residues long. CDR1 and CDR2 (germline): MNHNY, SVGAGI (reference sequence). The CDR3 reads CASSRGLAAEQFF. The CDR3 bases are TGTGCCAGCAGTCGCGGACTAGCGGCTGAGCAGTTCTTC.

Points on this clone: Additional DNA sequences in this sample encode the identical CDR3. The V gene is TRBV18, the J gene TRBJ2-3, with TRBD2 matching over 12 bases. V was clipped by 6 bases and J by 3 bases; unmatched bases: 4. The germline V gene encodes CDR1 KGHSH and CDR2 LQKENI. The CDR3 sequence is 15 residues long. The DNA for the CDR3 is TGTGCCAGCTCGCCCGGACTAGCGGGGACAGATACGCAGTATTTT. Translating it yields CASSPGLAGTDTQYF.

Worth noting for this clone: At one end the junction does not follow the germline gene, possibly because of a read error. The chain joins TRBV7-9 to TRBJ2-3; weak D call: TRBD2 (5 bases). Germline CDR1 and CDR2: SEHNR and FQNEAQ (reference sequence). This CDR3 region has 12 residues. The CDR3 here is CASSPRESRPRF. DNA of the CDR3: TGTGCCAGCAGCCCCCGGGAATCTCGCCCAAGGTTT.

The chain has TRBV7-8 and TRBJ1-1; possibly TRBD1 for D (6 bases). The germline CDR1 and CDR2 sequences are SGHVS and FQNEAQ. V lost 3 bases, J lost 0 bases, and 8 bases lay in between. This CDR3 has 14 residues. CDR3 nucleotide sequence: TGTGCCAGCAGCTTCGGACAGTTGAACACTGAAGCTTTCTTT. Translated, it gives CASSFGQLNTEAFF.

In nucleotides, the CDR3 is TGTGCCAGTAGGGCCGCCGGACAGGGGTCCTACGAGCAGTACTTC. Translation gives CASRAAGQGSYEQYF. The chain employs TRBV19 and TRBJ2-7, with 9 bases aligning to TRBD1. CDR1 and CDR2 (germline): LNHDA, SQIVND (reference sequence). J was trimmed by 1 base and V by 6 bases; bases with no gene match: 7. CDR3 size: 15 residues.

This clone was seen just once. The CDR3 spells CASSLQDKTGELFF. The DNA for the CDR3 is TGCGCCAGCAGCTTGCAGGACAAGACCGGGGAGCTGTTTTTT. V is TRBV5-1 and J is TRBJ2-2, with D maybe TRBD1 (5 bases). From germline, CDR1 is SGHRS and CDR2 YFSETQ. V lost 1 base and J lost 5, with 9 bases in between. The length of the CDR3 is 14 residues. The complete variable domain, with remaining parts taken from reference TRBV5-1 and TRBJ2-2, reads KAGVTQTPRYLIKTRGQQVTLSCSPISGHRSVSWYQQTPGQGLQFLFEYFSETQRNKGNFPGRFSGRQFSNSRSEMNVSTLELGDSALYLCASSLQDKTGELFFGEGSRLTVL.

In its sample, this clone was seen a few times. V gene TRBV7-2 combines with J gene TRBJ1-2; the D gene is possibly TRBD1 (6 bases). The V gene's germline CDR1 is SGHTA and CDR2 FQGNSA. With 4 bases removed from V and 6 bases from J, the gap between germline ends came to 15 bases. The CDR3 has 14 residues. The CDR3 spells CASSSQGVGDGYTF. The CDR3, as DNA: TGTGCCAGCAGCTCACAGGGAGTTGGGGATGGCTACACCTTC.

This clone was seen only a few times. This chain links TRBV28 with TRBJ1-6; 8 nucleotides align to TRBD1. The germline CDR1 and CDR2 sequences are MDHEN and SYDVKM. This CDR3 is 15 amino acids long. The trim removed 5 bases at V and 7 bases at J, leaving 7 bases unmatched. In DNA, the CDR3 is TGTGCCAGCAGTCTATTGACAGGGGAGAATTCACCCCTCCACTTT. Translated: CASSLLTGENSPLHF.